One and the same sample provided the 27 T cell receptor beta chains below, sequenced in a study of OX40 agonist ivuxolimab in advanced cancers. Method: immunoSEQ multiplex PCR; TCRdb's copy keeps in-frame clones and lacks some. The table lists 40,000 or so clones, about 82% of them singletons. Specimen: CD4+ or CD8+ T cells sorted from blood, collected in a trial of the OX40 agonist ivuxolimab. Receptors originate from an adult with an advanced solid tumor such as melanoma, head and neck, liver or kidney cancer.

The chain employs TRBV11-2 and TRBJ2-3; D not certain. V was cut by 0 bases and J by 7 bases, with 5 bases left in between. The CDR3 consists of 12 residues. Germline CDR1 and CDR2: SGHAT and FQNNGV. The CDR3 reads CASSLEDNTQYF. The DNA of the CDR3 is TGTGCCAGCAGCTTAGAGGATAATACGCAGTATTTT.

J is TRBJ2-7 and V is TRBV4-1; D remains ambiguous. Looked up from germline, CDR1 is MGHRA and CDR2 is YSYEKL. The CDR3 extends over 14 amino acids. Trimming shortened V by 1 base and J by 4 bases, and 11 bases separated the two germline ends. CDR3: CASSQAEYGYEQYF. As DNA, the CDR3 is TGCGCCAGCAGCCAAGCGGAGTACGGGTACGAGCAGTACTTC.

V and J are TRBV7-9 and TRBJ2-2, with a possible D match to TRBD2 (6 bases). Trimming took 7 bases from V and 3 from J, leaving 18 bases between them. This CDR3 comprises 16 residues. Germline V gives CDR1 SEHNR, CDR2 FQNEAQ (reference sequence). CDR3 protein: CASTGAGHLDTGELFF. CDR3 bases: TGTGCCAGCACCGGGGCGGGGCACCTCGACACCGGGGAGCTGTTTTTT.

The chain joins TRBV7-9 to TRBJ2-3; 10 bases align to TRBD2. V lost 5 bases and J lost 0; bases outside the gene matches: 5. This CDR3 is built from 16 residues. Per germline, CDR1 SEHNR and CDR2 FQNEAQ (reference sequence). CDR3 loop: CASSPGLAVSTDTQYF. The CDR3 DNA is TGTGCCAGCAGCCCCGGACTAGCGGTTAGCACAGATACGCAGTATTTT.

The rearrangement uses TRBV5-6 and TRBJ2-1; D may be TRBD2 (6 bases). CDR3 length: 17 residues. CDR1 SGHDT and CDR2 YYEEEE come from the germline V gene. The V and J ends lost 7 bases and 5 bases respectively, with 25 bases between them. DNA for the CDR3: TGTGCCAGCGGTGATCGGGGGAGGACCACCTCTAACAATGAGCAGTTCTTC. Translating gives CASGDRGRTTSNNEQFF.

This clone was seen only once. The chain links TRBV14 to TRBJ2-1; maybe TRBD2 (6 bases). Germline CDR1 and CDR2: SGHDN and FVKESK. V was pared by 0 bases and J by 5 bases, with 11 bases between. The CDR3 sequence is 15 residues long. CDR3 sequence reads: CASSQDWGLDNEQFF. The CDR3 region has the DNA TGTGCCAGCAGCCAAGATTGGGGACTCGACAATGAGCAGTTCTTC. Combining the CDR3 with reference TRBV14 and TRBJ2-1 gives the whole variable domain EAGVTQFPSHSVIEKGQTVTLRCDPISGHDNLYWYRRVMGKEIKFLLHFVKESKQDESGMPNNRFLAERTGGTYSTLKVQPAELEDSGVYFCASSQDWGLDNEQFFGPGTRLTVL.

The V gene is TRBV7-2, the J gene TRBJ2-3; D might be TRBD1 (7 bases). CDR1 and CDR2 (germline): SGHTA, FQGNSA. Trimming pared 2 bases from V and 3 bases from J, leaving 12 bases between. There are 15 residues in the CDR3. The CDR3, as DNA: TGTGCCAGCAGCTTATACCAGGGGGGTACAGATACGCAGTATTTT. This gives the protein CASSLYQGGTDTQYF.

This chain connects TRBV2 to TRBJ2-3, with TRBD2 matching over 8 bases. The V gene end was trimmed by 6 bases and the J gene end by 4 bases; junction bases not matched to a gene: 9. Germline V CDR1 and CDR2: SNHLY, FYNNEI. The CDR3 length is 15 residues. In DNA form, the CDR3 reads TGTGCCAGCAGGAACCGGGGGGGAGGGTCAGATACGCAGTATTTT. Amino acid sequence: CASRNRGGGSDTQYF. The full variable domain, completed using reference TRBV2 and TRBJ2-3, is EPEVTQTPSHQVTQMGQEVILRCVPISNHLYFYWYRQILGQKVEFLVSFYNNEISEKSEIFDDQFSVERPDGSNFTLKIRSTKLEDSAMYFCASRNRGGGSDTQYFGPGTRLTVL.

The CDR3 protein is CASSYSRGGEQYF. CDR3 nucleotides: TGTGCCAGCAGTTACTCGAGGGGTGGCGAGCAGTACTTC. The J gene is TRBJ2-7, the V gene TRBV6-5; D tentatively reads TRBD1 or TRBD2 (5 bases each). V was cut by 0 bases and J by 6 bases, with 9 bases left in between. This CDR3 comprises 13 residues. In germline, CDR1 is MNHEY, CDR2 SVGAGI.

The genes are TRBV2 and TRBJ2-5; 10 nucleotides line up with TRBD2. After removal of 2 bases from V and 7 bases from J, the junction contained 13 bases not matched to a gene. Germline CDR1 SNHLY, CDR2 FYNNEI. This CDR3 has 17 residues. In nucleotides, the CDR3 is TGTGCCAGCAGTGAAAGTGGGGCTAGCGGGAGTAAGAGGACCCAGTACTTC. It codes for CASSESGASGSKRTQYF.

The J gene is TRBJ2-5, the V gene TRBV19; D is tentatively TRBD1 or TRBD2 (5 bases each). CDR1 is LNHDA and CDR2 is SQIVND in the germline V gene (reference sequence). The CDR3 totals 14 residues. The V end was cut by 7 bases, the J end by 2 bases, with 14 bases between. The DNA for the CDR3 is TGTGCCAGTAAAAGAGGGGCAGCGCAAGAGACCCAGTACTTC. The encoded protein is CASKRGAAQETQYF.

This clone was recorded only once. The chain couples TRBV28 to TRBJ2-5, with 11 bases aligning to TRBD2. J was trimmed by 2 bases and V by 2 bases; bases with no gene match: 7. This CDR3 contains 17 residues. Germline loops: CDR1 MDHEN, CDR2 SYDVKM. The CDR3 bases are TGTGCCAGCAGTTTACCGATAGCGGGGGGGAAACAAGAGACCCAGTACTTC. Encoded protein: CASSLPIAGGKQETQYF.

Regarding this clone: The germline gene is not matched at one end of the junction; a read error may be the cause. V usage is TRBV6-5 and J usage is TRBJ2-1; D gene ambiguous. CDR3 length: 15 amino acids. In germline, CDR1 is MNHEY, CDR2 SVGAGI. The CDR3 nucleotides are TGTGCCAGCACTGATCTGCAGGCTGCCTACAATGAGCGGTTCTTC. Translating it yields CASTDLQAAYNERFF.

The rearrangement uses TRBV29-1 and TRBJ1-1; D call uncertain. CDR3 length equals 10 residues. V was cut by 4 bases and J by 3 bases, with 3 bases left in between. Looked up from germline, CDR1 is SQVTM and CDR2 is ANQGSEA. The CDR3 protein is CSVVHTEAFF. CDR3 in DNA: TGCAGCGTTGTCCACACTGAAGCTTTCTTT. Based on the CDR3 plus reference TRBV29-1 and TRBJ1-1, the full variable domain is SAVISQKPSRDICQRGTSLTIQCQVDSQVTMMFWYRQQPGQSLTLIATANQGSEATYESGFVIDKFPISRPNLTFSTLTVSNMSPEDSSIYLCSVVHTEAFFGQGTRLTVV.

V and J are TRBV9 and TRBJ2-3; weak D call: TRBD2 (5 bases). The CDR3 totals 15 residues. Germline assignment: CDR1 SGDLS and CDR2 YYNGEE. The V end lost 3 bases, the J end lost 9 bases, and 20 bases lay between the germline ends. The CDR3 region is CASSATTPPGSTQYF. CDR3 in DNA: TGTGCCAGCAGCGCTACAACTCCCCCGGGGAGCACGCAGTATTTT.

The chain has TRBV4-2 and TRBJ2-3; 7 nucleotides align to TRBD1. Germline CDR1 and CDR2: LGHNA and YNFKEQ. CDR3 length equals 16 residues. Trimming cost V 0 bases and J 4 bases; bases outside gene matches: 7. The CDR3 region has the DNA TGTGCCAGCAGCCAAGATATGCAGGGGACAGCAGATACGCAGTATTTT. It translates to CASSQDMQGTADTQYF.

This chain joins TRBV19 and TRBJ2-3; weak D call: TRBD1 (5 bases). Germline V lookup: CDR1 LNHDA, CDR2 SQIVND (reference sequence). Trimming pared 3 bases from V and 6 bases from J, leaving 19 bases between. This CDR3 region has 16 residues. CDR3 loop: CASSISGRGESDTQYF. The CDR3 DNA is TGTGCCAGTAGTATTAGTGGAAGGGGTGAGTCGGATACGCAGTATTTT.

The V gene is TRBV7-2, the J gene TRBJ2-7; TRBD2 agrees at 8 bases. V was clipped by 3 bases and J by 5 bases; unmatched bases: 9. The CDR3 is made up of 15 amino acids. CDR1 is SGHTA, CDR2 FQGNSA, per germline. CDR3 sequence: CASSLSGGPGNEQYF. The CDR3 DNA sequence: TGTGCCAGCAGCTTGTCGGGAGGGCCAGGAAACGAGCAGTACTTC.

This rearrangement joins TRBV7-9 to TRBJ2-3; TRBD1 matches at 8 bases. The V segment lost 4 bases and the J segment 4 bases; nucleotides outside the gene matches: 10. This CDR3 comprises 16 residues. Germline CDR1 is SEHNR and CDR2 is FQNEAQ (reference sequence). The CDR3 region is CASSSGTGPAADTQYF. The CDR3 nucleotides read TGTGCCAGCAGCTCCGGGACAGGCCCCGCGGCAGATACGCAGTATTTT.

This chain connects TRBV19 to TRBJ1-2; 12 nucleotides align to TRBD1. The CDR3 runs to 14 residues. CDR1 and CDR2 from the germline V gene are LNHDA and SQIVND (reference sequence). The V segment lost 7 bases and the J segment 8 bases; nucleotides outside the gene matches: 8. The chain's CDR3 is CASNAGTGGLGYTF. CDR3 bases: TGTGCCAGTAACGCGGGGACAGGGGGCTTGGGCTACACCTTC.

The V gene is TRBV15, the J gene TRBJ2-4, with D possibly called TRBD1 or TRBD2 (5 bases each). The CDR3 has 14 residues. The V gene lost 5 bases and the J gene lost 5 bases, with 13 bases spanning the gap. Germline values: CDR1 LNHNV, CDR2 YYDKDF (reference sequence). The CDR3 loop is CATSRRGTENIQYF. In nucleotides, the CDR3 is TGTGCCACCAGCCGACGGGGCACGGAAAACATTCAGTACTTC.

This sequence joins TRBV6-5 and TRBJ1-2; possible D gene TRBD1, 5 bases. CDR3 length: 14 residues. The germline V gene has CDR1 MNHEY and CDR2 SVGAGI. Trimming left V 0 bases short and J 7 bases short, with 12 bases between. As DNA, the CDR3 is TGTGCCAGCAGTTACTCGAATCCGGGGGGTGGCTACACCTTC. Amino acid sequence: CASSYSNPGGGYTF.

This clone has just one count. V is TRBV7-9 and J is TRBJ1-4; no clear D gene. Germline V gene sequence: CDR1 SEHNR, CDR2 FQNEAQ (reference sequence). This CDR3 has 14 amino acids. V lost 4 bases, J lost 8 bases, and 14 bases lay in between. CDR3 loop: CASSSTQVPEKLFF. The CDR3 DNA reads as TGTGCCAGCAGCTCGACCCAGGTCCCAGAAAAACTGTTTTTT.

This clone was seen once. The rearrangement joins TRBV28 to TRBJ2-7, with D perhaps matching TRBD2 (6 bases). The CDR3 runs to 13 residues. Germline loops: CDR1 MDHEN, CDR2 SYDVKM. V lost 4 bases to trimming and J lost 4 bases, with 11 bases between them. The CDR3 DNA is TGTGCCAGCAGTTGGGGCGGGGTATACGAGCAGTACTTC. This encodes CASSWGGVYEQYF.

The chain has TRBV19 and TRBJ2-1; tentative D call: TRBD1 (6 bases). This CDR3 spans 14 amino acids. V lost 4 bases, J lost 3 bases, and 10 bases lay in between. The germline V gene has CDR1 LNHDA and CDR2 SQIVND (reference sequence). CDR3 region: CASSTGTYYNEQFF. Written as DNA, the CDR3 is TGTGCCAGTAGTACCGGGACATACTACAATGAGCAGTTCTTC. The variable domain in full, with the rest retrieved from reference TRBV19 and TRBJ2-1, is DGGITQSPKYLFRKEGQNVTLSCEQNLNHDAMYWYRQDPGQGLRLIYYSQIVNDFQKGDIAEGYSVSREKKESFPLTVTSAQKNPTAFYLCASSTGTYYNEQFFGPGTRLTVL.

The rearrangement links TRBV19 to TRBJ2-2; the D gene is possibly TRBD2 (5 bases). This CDR3 is built from 15 residues. Per the germline V gene, CDR1 is LNHDA and CDR2 is SQIVND (reference sequence). Between the trimmed V and J ends, which lost 3 bases and 0 bases, there was a span of 8 bases. Written as DNA, the CDR3 is TGTGCCAGTAGTATGGCCGGGGCGAACACCGGGGAGCTGTTTTTT. Protein sequence: CASSMAGANTGELFF. The variable domain in full, with the rest retrieved from reference TRBV19 and TRBJ2-2, is DGGITQSPKYLFRKEGQNVTLSCEQNLNHDAMYWYRQDPGQGLRLIYYSQIVNDFQKGDIAEGYSVSREKKESFPLTVTSAQKNPTAFYLCASSMAGANTGELFFGEGSRLTVL.

The rearrangement links TRBV5-6 to TRBJ2-7, with 9 nucleotides matching TRBD2. CDR1 and CDR2 from the germline V gene are SGHDT and YYEEEE. The CDR3 contains 16 residues. The V gene end was trimmed by 0 bases and the J gene end by 7 bases; junction bases not matched to a gene: 11. Here the CDR3 reads CASSLVGGRASREQYF. In DNA, the CDR3 is TGTGCCAGCAGCTTGGTCGGCGGGAGGGCAAGTCGAGAGCAGTACTTC.